The 27 T cell receptor beta chains below all came from one sample that was sequenced in a study of blood T cell repertoires in COVID-19. TCRdb keeps only in-frame clones here, not all; method: immunoSEQ multiplex PCR. The sample lists roughly 120,000 clones; around 90% were seen once. The sample consisted of peripheral blood. The source of these receptors is a man aged 50 or older with COVID-19, enrolled during active disease.

The chain is built from TRBV6-2 or TRBV6-3 and TRBJ2-5; no clear D gene. Trimming took 1 base from V and 5 from J, leaving 5 bases between them. The V gene's germline CDR1 is MNHEY and CDR2 SVGEGT. The CDR3 length is 12 residues. The CDR3 DNA follows: TGTGCCAGCAGTTACTGGCGGGAGACCCAGTACTTC. This gives the protein CASSYWRETQYF.

V gene TRBV5-1 combines with J gene TRBJ2-5; D not resolved. Germline-derived CDR1 and CDR2 are SGHRS and YFSETQ. The ends were cut back, 0 bases at V and 4 bases at J, with 19 bases in the middle. This CDR3 region has 17 residues. CDR3 residues: CASSLGRSPIVGETQYF. For the CDR3, the DNA is TGCGCCAGCAGCTTGGGGAGATCCCCCATTGTTGGAGAGACCCAGTACTTC. Variable domain in full (rest from reference TRBV5-1 and TRBJ2-5): KAGVTQTPRYLIKTRGQQVTLSCSPISGHRSVSWYQQTPGQGLQFLFEYFSETQRNKGNFPGRFSGRQFSNSRSEMNVSTLELGDSALYLCASSLGRSPIVGETQYFGPGTRLLVL.

This clone was seen more than once but under ten times. The V call is TRBV18, the J call TRBJ2-2; possible D gene TRBD2, 5 bases. Germline CDR1 is KGHSH and CDR2 is LQKENI. The CDR3 is 14 residues long. Deletions cut 3 bases from V and 5 bases from J, with 10 bases between. CDR3 sequence (DNA): TGTGCCAGCTCACCCCAACTAGAGACCGGGGAGCTGTTTTTT. Its translation is CASSPQLETGELFF. The variable domain in full, completed from reference TRBV18 and TRBJ2-2, reads NAGVMQNPRHLVRRRGQEARLRCSPMKGHSHVYWYRQLPEEGLKFMVYLQKENIIDESGMPKERFSAEFPKEGPSILRIQQVVRGDSAAYFCASSPQLETGELFFGEGSRLTVL.

V gene TRBV19 combines with J gene TRBJ2-5, with D possibly being TRBD1 (6 bases). Trimming left V 10 bases short and J 4 bases short, with 13 bases between. The CDR3 runs to 12 residues. Germline V gene sequence: CDR1 LNHDA, CDR2 SQIVND (reference sequence). The CDR3 sequence is CATGWGPETQYF. CDR3 nucleotides: TGTGCCACTGGGTGGGGGCCAGAGACCCAGTACTTC.

The rearrangement links TRBV5-1 to TRBJ2-5; the match to TRBD1 covers 8 bases. Per the germline V gene, CDR1 is SGHRS and CDR2 is YFSETQ. This CDR3 comprises 13 residues. Trimming took 5 bases from V and 5 from J; bases not matched to a gene: 5. The CDR3 coding sequence is TGCGCCAGCAGGGATCAGGGGGCTGAGACCCAGTACTTC. Amino acid sequence: CASRDQGAETQYF.

The chain is built from TRBV6-6 and TRBJ2-2, with D hard to call. CDR3 size: 12 residues. Per germline, CDR1 MNHNY and CDR2 SVGAGI (reference sequence). V dropped 8 bases and J dropped 3 bases, with 7 bases sitting between them. This CDR3 is CASDFDTGELFF. In nucleotides, the CDR3 is TGTGCCAGCGACTTTGACACCGGGGAGCTGTTTTTT.

This chain connects TRBV7-9 to TRBJ2-3; 9 nucleotides match TRBD1. The CDR3 runs 15 residues. V lost 4 bases, J lost 5 bases, and 7 bases stayed unmatched. Germline CDR1 and CDR2: SEHNR and FQNEAQ (reference sequence). The CDR3 protein is CASSSGTGYQDTQYF. The CDR3 DNA reads as TGTGCCAGCAGCTCCGGGACAGGGTATCAAGATACGCAGTATTTT.

The genes are TRBV5-6 and TRBJ1-1; TRBD1 might be the D (5 bases). Germline V lookup: CDR1 SGHDT, CDR2 YYEEEE. This CDR3 is 15 amino acids long. Trimming left V 4 bases short and J 5 bases short, with 18 bases between. The CDR3 DNA follows: TGTGCCAGCAGCCCCCACGGGGGATTGGGGACTGAAGCTTTCTTT. This encodes CASSPHGGLGTEAFF.

The CDR3 coding sequence is TGTGCCAGCACCCCAGCGCCTGAGCAGTTCTTC. It codes for CASTPAPEQFF. The chain employs TRBV2 and TRBJ2-1; D is unclear. V was shortened by 7 bases and J by 9 bases, with 10 bases between the two germline ends. This CDR3 is built from 11 residues. Germline assignment: CDR1 SNHLY and CDR2 FYNNEI.

V and J are TRBV6-5 and TRBJ2-1, with TRBD2 matching 8 bases. V dropped 6 bases and J dropped 9; count of bases not matched to a gene: 10. The CDR3 totals 14 residues. Germline CDR1 MNHEY, CDR2 SVGAGI. This CDR3 is CASSRTSRGGEQFF. CDR3 in DNA: TGTGCCAGCAGCCGGACTAGCCGGGGCGGTGAGCAGTTCTTC.

The V gene is TRBV18, the J gene TRBJ2-1, with D possibly being TRBD2 (6 bases). Trimming stripped 3 bases from V and 2 bases from J, with 8 bases between. CDR1 KGHSH and CDR2 LQKENI come from the germline V gene. This CDR3 has 14 residues. CDR3 in DNA: TGTGCCAGCTCACCCACGGGGGCCTACAATGAGCAGTTCTTC. Amino acid sequence: CASSPTGAYNEQFF.

J is TRBJ2-1 and V is TRBV29-1, with TRBD2 identical over 13 bases. Germline V gene data show CDR1 as SQVTM and CDR2 as ANQGSEA. The CDR3 has 14 residues. J was trimmed by 10 bases and V by 5 bases; bases with no gene match: 8. This chain's CDR3 is CSVRGLAGDLEQFF. The CDR3 nucleotides read TGCAGCGTTCGAGGACTAGCGGGGGACCTCGAGCAGTTCTTC.

The gene calls are TRBV28 and TRBJ1-6; D possibly corresponds to TRBD1 (5 bases). V gave up 7 bases and J gave up 10 bases, with 11 bases separating them. From germline, CDR1 is MDHEN and CDR2 SYDVKM. This CDR3 region has 12 residues. The DNA of the CDR3 is TGTGCCAGCAACGGGGGATCCTCACCCCTCCACTTT. Translated, it gives CASNGGSSPLHF.

V is TRBV5-1 and J is TRBJ2-7; 10 bases map to TRBD2. The CDR3 contains 19 residues. J lost 3 bases, V lost 1 base, and 16 bases had no gene match. Germline loops: CDR1 SGHRS, CDR2 YFSETQ. The CDR3 DNA reads TGCGCCAGCAGCTTGCGTCTAGCGGGAGTCCCTAGGGCCCTCTACGAGCAGTACGTC. It yields the protein CASSLRLAGVPRALYEQYV.

This sequence joins TRBV20-1 and TRBJ2-2; D remains unclear. This CDR3 region has 11 residues. The germline V gene encodes CDR1 DFQATT and CDR2 SNEGSKA (reference sequence). V shed 4 bases and J shed 6 bases, with 6 bases lying between them. The CDR3 nucleotides read TGCAGTGCTAAAGGAGCCGGGGAGCTGTTTTTT. Translation: CSAKGAGELFF.

The rearrangement uses TRBV5-6 and TRBJ1-6; 7 bases fit TRBD1. The CDR3 consists of 14 residues. Germline V lookup: CDR1 SGHDT, CDR2 YYEEEE. V shed 4 bases, J shed 5 bases, and the junction held 3 bases outside the gene matches. Here the CDR3 reads CASSGTVNNSPLHF. Written as DNA, the CDR3 is TGTGCCAGCAGCGGGACAGTAAATAATTCACCCCTCCACTTT.

V and J are TRBV18 and TRBJ2-5; 7 positions agree with TRBD2. CDR1 and CDR2 from the germline V gene are KGHSH and LQKENI. V was pared by 4 bases and J by 5 bases, with 7 bases of the junction left unmatched. The CDR3 is made up of 14 amino acids. The CDR3 protein is CASSRPGGRETQYF. CDR3 nucleotide sequence: TGTGCCAGCTCACGCCCGGGAGGCCGTGAGACCCAGTACTTC.

This chain links TRBV30 with TRBJ2-7; tentative D call: TRBD1 (5 bases). The germline V and J ends were trimmed by 2 bases and 0 bases, with 14 bases remaining between them. Germline V gene lookup returns CDR1 GTSNPN and CDR2 SVGIG (reference sequence). The CDR3 loop spans 15 amino acids. This CDR3 reads CAWSLRGGNSYEQYV. The CDR3 DNA is TGTGCCTGGAGTTTAAGGGGTGGGAACTCCTACGAGCAGTACGTC.

The chain is built from TRBV24-1 and TRBJ2-1, with a weak D call TRBD2 (6 bases). The CDR3 has 19 residues. CDR1 and CDR2 from the germline V gene are KGHDR and SFDVKD. Trimming shortened V by 2 bases and J by 3 bases, and 22 bases separated the two germline ends. The CDR3 protein is CATSDSRGSGWLFYNEQFF. As DNA, the CDR3 is TGTGCCACCAGTGATTCCCGGGGGTCCGGGTGGTTATTCTACAATGAGCAGTTCTTC.

V and J are TRBV9 and TRBJ2-1, with 8 bases matching TRBD2. The V gene end was trimmed by 4 bases and the J gene end by 8 bases; junction bases not matched to a gene: 23. This CDR3 has 19 residues. CDR1 SGDLS and CDR2 YYNGEE come from the germline V gene. The DNA for the CDR3 is TGTGCCAGCAGCCCTAGTGGAGGAGAGATTGGGACTAGAGTCCATGAGCAGTTCTTC. This sequence encodes CASSPSGGEIGTRVHEQFF.

This chain joins TRBV6-2 or TRBV6-3 and TRBJ2-7; 12 positions match TRBD2. J lost 2 bases, V lost 1 base, and 0 bases had no gene match. CDR1 and CDR2 (germline): MNHEY, SVGEGT. The CDR3 loop spans 15 amino acids. The CDR3 bases are TGTGCCAGCAGTTACTGGACTAGCGGGACCTACGAGCAGTACTTC. It encodes CASSYWTSGTYEQYF.

This sequence joins TRBV5-1 and TRBJ2-3, with 9 nucleotides matching TRBD2. CDR1 and CDR2 from the germline V gene are SGHRS and YFSETQ. CDR3 length: 14 residues. V lost 4 bases, J lost 3 bases, and 3 bases stayed unmatched. CDR3 nucleotide sequence: TGCGCCAGCAGCCAAGCGGGAGGTACAGATACGCAGTATTTT. Translating gives CASSQAGGTDTQYF. The full variable domain, its missing parts supplied by reference TRBV5-1 and TRBJ2-3, is KAGVTQTPRYLIKTRGQQVTLSCSPISGHRSVSWYQQTPGQGLQFLFEYFSETQRNKGNFPGRFSGRQFSNSRSEMNVSTLELGDSALYLCASSQAGGTDTQYFGPGTRLTVL.

A single count supports this clone. This chain links TRBV5-1 with TRBJ2-5; TRBD2 is a possible D gene (5 bases). Trimming shortened V by 2 bases and J by 0 bases, and 14 bases separated the two germline ends. From germline, CDR1 is SGHRS and CDR2 YFSETQ. This CDR3 is 16 amino acids long. The CDR3 bases are TGCGCCAGCAGCTTAAGGAGCGGCCCGTACCAAGAGACCCAGTACTTC. Its translation: CASSLRSGPYQETQYF.

The V gene is TRBV30, the J gene TRBJ1-1; D remains unclear. Looked up from germline, CDR1 is GTSNPN and CDR2 is SVGIG (reference sequence). Trimming cost V 4 bases and J 1 base, with 16 bases left between them. The length of the CDR3 is 15 residues. The DNA for the CDR3 is TGTGCCTGGACCCTACCCCTCGCTGCGAACACTGAAGCTTTCTTT. Protein product: CAWTLPLAANTEAFF.

The chain links TRBV27 to TRBJ2-7, with D possibly TRBD1 on 5 matching bases. Trimming cost V 0 bases and J 5 bases, with 11 bases left between them. The CDR3 consists of 14 residues. CDR1 is MNHEY and CDR2 is SMNVEV in the germline V gene (reference sequence). The DNA of the CDR3 is TGTGCCAGCAGTTTATCTCCAGGGTCCCACGAGCAGTACTTC. Residues: CASSLSPGSHEQYF.

V usage is TRBV21-1 and J usage is TRBJ2-7; no check of the table's D call, TRBD2, against the DNA was made. TRBV21-1 is assigned pseudogene status. This CDR3 contains 18 residues. DNA for the CDR3: TGTGCCAGCAGCAAAGTCGGCTTTAGGACTAGCGGGATCTACGAGCAGTACGTC. Its protein is CASSKVGFRTSGIYEQYV.

This chain joins TRBV29-1 and TRBJ2-5, with TRBD1 matching over 7 bases. Trimming cost V 3 bases and J 2 bases; bases outside gene matches: 6. CDR3 size: 14 residues. The germline CDR1 and CDR2 sequences are SQVTM and ANQGSEA. CDR3 in amino acids: CSVDPGTAQETQYF. CDR3 DNA sequence: TGCAGCGTTGACCCCGGGACAGCACAAGAGACCCAGTACTTC.